This TCR beta chain emerged from a study of graft-versus-host responses after intestinal transplantation. Note on this clone: The antigen remains undetermined.

From germline, CDR1 is DFQATT and CDR2 SNEGSKA (reference sequence). The CDR3 is made up of 11 amino acids. V was shortened by 1 base and J by 7 bases, with 6 bases between the two germline ends. Data came from immunoSEQ multiplex PCR; TCRdb stores just in-frame clones and leaves some out. The table has about 93,000 clones, around 93% seen once. The chain has TRBV20-1 and TRBJ2-3; D possibly corresponds to TRBD2 (6 bases). The clonotype originates from a human donor who received an intestinal transplant. This sample comprised unstimulated CD8+ T cells sorted from spleen or lymph node cells, obtained before intestinal transplant. This CDR3 reads CSARGDYTQYF. The CDR3 DNA reads as TGCAGTGCTAGAGGGGACTATACGCAGTATTTT.